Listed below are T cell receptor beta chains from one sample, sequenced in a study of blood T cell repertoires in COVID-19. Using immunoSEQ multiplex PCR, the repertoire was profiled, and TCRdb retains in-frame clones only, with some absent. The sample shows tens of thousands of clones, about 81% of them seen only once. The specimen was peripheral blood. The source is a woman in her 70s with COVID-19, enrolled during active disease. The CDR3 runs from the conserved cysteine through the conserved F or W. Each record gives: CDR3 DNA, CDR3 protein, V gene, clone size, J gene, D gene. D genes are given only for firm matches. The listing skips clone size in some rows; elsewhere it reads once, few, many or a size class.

TGTGCCAGCAGCTCTGCTAGTTTCCAAGAGACCCAGTACTTC CASSSASFQETQYF TRBV6-2/TRBV6-3 . TRBJ2-5 .
TGCGCCAGCAGTTGGACAGATCGCAAACCCTACACTGAAGCTTTCTTT CASSWTDRKPYTEAFF TRBV5-1 . TRBJ1-1 .
TGTGCCAGCAGCTCCAGCTTAGCCTATGGCTACACCTTC CASSSSLAYGYTF TRBV7-9 . TRBJ1-2 .
TGTGCCAGCACGGCATCCGGGAGGCGCCAAGAGACCCAGTACTTC CASTASGRRQETQYF TRBV21-1 . TRBJ2-5 .
TGTGCCAGCAGCAAAGACAGAGGTCCTGGCGAGCAGTACTTC CASSKDRGPGEQYF TRBV6-2/TRBV6-3 . TRBJ2-7 .
TGTGCCAGCAGGACGGGGAACACTGAAGCTTTCTTT CASRTGNTEAFF TRBV5-6 . TRBJ1-1 .
TGTGCCAGCAGTATGACAGGGTTTGGCTACACCTTC CASSMTGFGYTF TRBV27 . TRBJ1-2 TRBD1
TGTGCCAGCAGCCTCGACAGGGCAACTAATGAAAAACTGTTTTTT CASSLDRATNEKLFF TRBV2 once TRBJ1-4 TRBD1
TGTGCCAGCAGCATAGCGGGGGACCACAATGAGCAGTTCTTC CASSIAGDHNEQFF TRBV9 . TRBJ2-1 TRBD2
TGCAGTGCTAGTATGCAGGCAGGTGGTGAGACTTTCTTT CSASMQAGGETFF TRBV20-1 . TRBJ1-1 .
TGTGCCAGAGGGGGGTTCGACAGGGCGTGGGCCCAGCATTTT CARGGFDRAWAQHF TRBV21-1 . TRBJ1-5 .
TGTGCCAGCAGCCAATTAGGGGGGGCTGGAAACACCATATATTTT CASSQLGGAGNTIYF TRBV3-1/TRBV3-2 few TRBJ1-3 .
TGTGCCAGCTCACGGAACGCGGAAGGTGTCGGTGGCTACACCTTC CASSRNAEGVGGYTF TRBV18 once TRBJ1-2 .
TGTGCCATTGGACAGGGGGCTGGCACAGATACGCAGTATTTT CAIGQGAGTDTQYF TRBV24-1 . TRBJ2-3 TRBD1
TGTGCCAGCAGCCCGCAGTTTTCCGGGGAGCTGTTTTTT CASSPQFSGELFF TRBV4-2 . TRBJ2-2 .
TGTGCCAGCACCACTGTCCTAGCGGGGCAGCAGTTCTTC CASTTVLAGQQFF TRBV6-5 few TRBJ2-1 TRBD2
TGTGCCAGCAGTAGATTAGCGGGAGGTTGGTATGAGCAGTTCTTC CASSRLAGGWYEQFF TRBV27 . TRBJ2-1 TRBD2
TGTGCCAGCAGCCGGTGGGGACAGGAGGGAGGGGATGAAAAACTGTTTTTT CASSRWGQEGGDEKLFF TRBV3-1/TRBV3-2 . TRBJ1-4 TRBD1
TGTGCCAGCAGCTTGTCGGGGAGTTACTATGGCTACACCTTC CASSLSGSYYGYTF TRBV5-5 . TRBJ1-2 .
TGTGCCAGTAGTATACAGGGATACAATGAGCAGTTCTTC CASSIQGYNEQFF TRBV19 . TRBJ2-1 .
TGTGCCAGCAGTTCCAGGGGGACCTATGGCTACACCTTC CASSSRGTYGYTF TRBV27 . TRBJ1-2 TRBD1
TGTGCCAGCAGTCCCAGGGTCTACAATTCACCCCTCCACTTT CASSPRVYNSPLHF TRBV6-5 once TRBJ1-6 .
TGTGCCACCTTCCCCCTACAGCAGGGTAGGGGTTTCTTT CATFPLQQGRGFF TRBV19 . TRBJ1-1 .
TGCGCCAGCAGCTTGGGTGGGGGGTCAGGCTCCTACGAGCAGTACTTC CASSLGGGSGSYEQYF TRBV5-1 . TRBJ2-7 .
TGTGCCAGCAGCTTAGAGCGCGGCTATGGCTACACCTTC CASSLERGYGYTF TRBV7-9 . TRBJ1-2 .
TGTGCCAGCTCGGCGGACAGTCCACCCCTCCACTTT CASSADSPPLHF TRBV18 . TRBJ1-6 .
TGCGCCAGCAGCCTCGCCTCCGGGACAGGCCCCACCGGGGAGCTGTTTTTT CASSLASGTGPTGELFF TRBV5-1 . TRBJ2-2 TRBD1
TGTGCCAGCAGCGTAGGAGGGTTCAGGGAGACCCAGTACTTC CASSVGGFRETQYF TRBV9 . TRBJ2-5 .
TGTGCCAGCAGCCCCCGGGCCGACCAGGGCTATGGCTACACCTTC CASSPRADQGYGYTF TRBV13 . TRBJ1-2 .
TGTGCCAGCAGCTTACCCTACGACGGGGAGACCCAGTACTTC CASSLPYDGETQYF TRBV7-8 once TRBJ2-5 .
TGTGCCAGCAGTTTCGTCGACAGTCCGAACTATGGCTACACCTTC CASSFVDSPNYGYTF TRBV6-5 . TRBJ1-2 .
TGTGCCAGCAGTTATTTCAGGGGCGCAGATACGCAGTATTTT CASSYFRGADTQYF TRBV6-5 . TRBJ2-3 .
TGTGCCAGCAGCCAAGTAGCGGGTGAGCAGTTCTTC CASSQVAGEQFF TRBV3-1/TRBV3-2 . TRBJ2-1 TRBD2
TGTGCTAGTGGTGCCACGGGACTCCGCAATCAGCCCCAGCATTTT CASGATGLRNQPQHF TRBV12-5 . TRBJ1-5 .
TGCGCCAGCAGCCCCGGGACAGGGTATGGCTACACCTTC CASSPGTGYGYTF TRBV5-1 . TRBJ1-2 TRBD1
TGTGCCAGCAGCCAGCCGGGAGGCCTTAGCACAGATACGCAGTATTTT CASSQPGGLSTDTQYF TRBV5-4 few TRBJ2-3 TRBD2
TGTGCCAGCAGCCTCCGGGACAGGGCGTACTATGGCTACACCTTC CASSLRDRAYYGYTF TRBV3-1/TRBV3-2 . TRBJ1-2 TRBD1
TGTGCCAGCAGCTTGGTAGAGAGTCTAGCGGACTCCTACAATGAGCAGTTCTTC CASSLVESLADSYNEQFF TRBV5-8 . TRBJ2-1 TRBD2
TGTGCCAGCAGTTTAAAGAGTAATTCACCCCTCCACTTT CASSLKSNSPLHF TRBV27 . TRBJ1-6 .
TGCGCCAGCAGCTCCGACACCCAAACAGGGTACAAGAACACTGAAGCTTTCTTT CASSSDTQTGYKNTEAFF TRBV5-1 . TRBJ1-1 .
TGTGCCATCAGTGAGTCGGAGAATGGCTACACCTTC CAISESENGYTF TRBV10-3 . TRBJ1-2 .
TGCGCCAGCAGCCAAGATTCCCTCACTCTAACCTACAATGAGCAGTTCTTC CASSQDSLTLTYNEQFF TRBV4-1 . TRBJ2-1 .
TGTGCCAGTACCCTGGGGCAACTACATCAAGAGACCCAGTACTTC CASTLGQLHQETQYF TRBV4-2 . TRBJ2-5 .
TGTGCCAGCAGTCCGGGACACAACTCCTACGAGCAGTACTTC CASSPGHNSYEQYF TRBV7-6 . TRBJ2-7 .
TGTGCCAGCAGTGAGACCGGGACAGGTTCTTTCTTT CASSETGTGSFF TRBV12-3/TRBV12-4 . TRBJ1-1 TRBD1
TGTGCCAGCAGCCAAGAACGGGGGGCGTCACAGTACTTC CASSQERGASQYF TRBV3-1/TRBV3-2 . TRBJ2-5 .
TGTGCCAGCAGTTCGACGACAGGGGTAGGCTATGGCTACACCTTC CASSSTTGVGYGYTF TRBV27 . TRBJ1-2 TRBD1
TGTGCCAGCAGTGAATTTGGCCCCGCGGCAGAGACCCAGTACTTC CASSEFGPAAETQYF TRBV2 . TRBJ2-5 .